This is a list of T cell receptor beta chains from one sample in a study of T cell repertoires in cytomegalovirus infection. In TCRdb, the reads were re-called with MiXCR into one record per CDR3 protein. The sample carries under 200,000 distinct CDR3 sequences, more than 9% recorded once. Specimen: PBMCs. Receptors originate from a human donor in good health (CMV status not recorded). Some clones in this sample may be carry-over from other donors' samples. CDR3s include the opening cysteine and the closing phenylalanine or tryptophan. D genes are given only for firm matches. The listing skips clone size in some rows; elsewhere it reads once, few, many or a size class.

>NA|NA|TRBJ2-6|TRBV5-4
CASSLGNTGANVLTF
TGTGCCAGCAGCTTAGGTAACACTGGGGCCAACGTCCTGACTTTC
>NA|NA|TRBJ2-7|TRBV12-3/TRBV12-4
CASSETDEQYF
TGTGCCAGCAGTGAGACAGACGAGCAGTACTTC
>many|NA|TRBJ2-5|TRBV7-2
CASSSGAGETQYF
TGTGCCAGCAGCTCGGGCGCGGGGGAGACCCAGTACTTC
>many|TRBD1|TRBJ1-6|TRBV6-6
CASTERTGSYNSPLHF
TGTGCCAGCACCGAAAGGACAGGCTCCTATAATTCACCCCTCCACTTT
>many|TRBD1|TRBJ1-6|TRBV7-2
CASSPTGGGNSPLHF
TGTGCCAGCAGCCCAACAGGGGGCGGTAATTCACCCCTCCACTTT
>many|NA|TRBJ1-5|TRBV12-3/TRBV12-4
CASSLRGMNQPQHF
TGTGCCAGCAGTTTGAGGGGGATGAATCAGCCCCAGCATTTT
>NA|NA|TRBJ1-2|TRBV6-2/TRBV6-3
CASSNLETVLYGYTF
TGTGCCAGCAGCAATCTTGAGACAGTTCTATATGGCTACACCTTC
>many|NA|TRBJ2-3|TRBV7-2
CASSHPATDTQYF
TGTGCCAGCAGCCACCCGGCCACAGATACGCAGTATTTT
>few|TRBD1|TRBJ2-7|TRBV2
CASNLLGQGAGEQYF
TGTGCCAGCAACCTTCTTGGCCAGGGGGCCGGCGAGCAGTACTTC
>NA|NA|TRBJ2-1|TRBV7-9
CASSPRDLSYNEQFF
TGTGCCAGCAGCCCCAGGGACCTCTCCTACAATGAGCAGTTCTTC
>many|NA|TRBJ2-1|TRBV12-3/TRBV12-4
CASSFSGGYNEQFF
TGTGCCAGCAGTTTCTCCGGGGGCTACAATGAGCAGTTCTTC
>many|NA|TRBJ2-3|TRBV7-9
CASSLGALVTETSTDTQYF
TGTGCCAGCAGCTTAGGGGCCCTAGTAACCGAAACTAGCACAGATACGCAGTATTTT
>NA|NA|TRBJ1-2|TRBV27
CASSVSGGAVDGYTF
TGTGCCAGCAGTGTTTCGGGTGGGGCGGTAGATGGCTACACCTTC
>NA|NA|TRBJ2-7|TRBV7-7
CASSSGWDGSYEQYF
TGTGCCAGCAGCTCCGGCTGGGATGGGTCCTACGAGCAGTACTTC
>few|NA|TRBJ1-2|TRBV7-9
CASSLGETNYGYTF
TGTGCCAGCAGCTTAGGGGAGACTAACTATGGCTACACCTTC
>many|TRBD2|TRBJ2-1|TRBV19
CASSPLEAGDYNEQFF
TGTGCCAGTAGTCCTCTTGAGGCGGGAGACTACAATGAGCAGTTCTTC
>few|NA|TRBJ1-6|TRBV7-2
CASSLRDSPLHF
TGTGCCAGCAGCCTTCGGGATTCACCCCTCCACTTT
>many|NA|TRBJ2-1|TRBV7-2
CASSRSYNEQFF
TGTGCCAGCAGCCGCTCCTACAATGAGCAGTTCTTC
>NA|NA|TRBJ1-5|TRBV6-2/TRBV6-3
CASSHPGGQPQHF
TGTGCCAGCAGTCACCCGGGGGGTCAGCCCCAGCATTTT
>few|NA|TRBJ1-1|TRBV2
CASRKQALTGSEAFF
TGTGCCAGCAGGAAACAGGCTTTAACTGGGTCCGAAGCTTTCTTT
>many|NA|TRBJ1-4|TRBV7-2
CASSLRLGNEKLFF
TGTGCCAGCAGCTTAAGGCTGGGGAATGAAAAACTGTTTTTT
>many|NA|TRBJ2-5|TRBV30
CALSGGGETQYF
TGTGCCCTGTCTGGGGGCGGGGAGACCCAGTACTTC
>NA|NA|TRBJ1-2|TRBV4-2
CASSQETSREDGYTF
TGTGCCAGCAGCCAAGAAACATCTAGGGAGGATGGCTACACCTTC
>NA|TRBD1|TRBJ1-2|TRBV28
CASSSTTGAYGYTF
TGTGCCAGCAGTTCAACTACAGGGGCCTATGGCTACACCTTC
>many|TRBD2|TRBJ2-3|TRBV7-2
CASSLQRGADTQYF
TGTGCCAGCAGCTTACAGCGGGGAGCAGATACGCAGTATTTT
>NA|NA|TRBJ2-3|TRBV12-3/TRBV12-4
CASSRQGGDTQYF
TGTGCCAGCAGTAGACAGGGAGGAGATACGCAGTATTTT
>NA|TRBD2|TRBJ2-1|TRBV20-1
CSAIPPIAGTYNEQFF
TGCAGTGCTATTCCGCCGATAGCGGGAACCTACAATGAGCAGTTCTTC
>NA|NA|TRBJ2-2|TRBV28
CAIGTSGTTGELFF
TGTGCCATTGGGACTTCCGGAACCACCGGGGAGCTGTTTTTT
>NA|NA|TRBJ1-2|TRBV5-1
CASSPVSANYGYTF
TGCGCCAGCAGCCCGGTATCAGCTAACTATGGCTACACCTTC
>NA|NA|TRBJ1-1|TRBV28
CASSLDTVGGILNTEAFF
TGTGCCAGCAGTCTAGACACCGTGGGCGGGATATTAAACACTGAAGCTTTCTTT
>many|TRBD1|TRBJ1-5|TRBV10-3
CAISEYRGVSNQPQHF
TGTGCCATCAGTGAGTACAGGGGTGTGAGCAATCAGCCCCAGCATTTT
>NA|NA|TRBJ1-1|TRBV4-2
CASSQIGTRWVIEAFF
TGTGCCAGCAGCCAAATTGGTACAAGGTGGGTGATCGAAGCTTTCTTT
>NA|NA|TRBJ2-2|TRBV6-2/TRBV6-3
CASSYSFSSADRNTGELFF
TGTGCCAGCAGTTACTCGTTTTCATCAGCGGACAGGAACACCGGGGAGCTGTTTTTT
>many|TRBD1|TRBJ1-2|TRBV6-1
CASSIQGNNYGYTF
TGTGCCAGCAGTATACAGGGGAACAACTATGGCTACACCTTC
>NA|NA|TRBJ2-3|TRBV4-2
CASTQRVASGTDTQYF
TGCGCCAGCACCCAAAGAGTGGCTAGCGGCACAGATACGCAGTATTTT
>NA|TRBD1|TRBJ2-7|TRBV3-1
CASSQGQVSHEQYF
TGTGCCAGCAGCCAGGGACAGGTTTCCCACGAGCAGTACTTC
>many|NA|TRBJ2-1|TRBV7-2
CASSFPRDALSSYNEQFF
TGTGCCAGCAGCTTTCCTCGGGACGCCTTAAGCTCCTACAATGAGCAGTTCTTC
>NA|NA|TRBJ2-2|TRBV5-4
CASSLAGTNTGELFF
TGTGCCAGCAGCTTGGCCGGGACAAACACCGGGGAGCTGTTTTTT
>few|NA|TRBJ2-1|TRBV5-4
CASSFFHGTGEQFF
TGTGCCAGCAGCTTCTTTCATGGCACAGGTGAGCAGTTCTTC
>many|NA|TRBJ1-6|TRBV28
CATPWTSGSPLHF
TGTGCCACCCCTTGGACCAGCGGGTCACCCCTCCACTTT
>NA|NA|TRBJ2-1|TRBV6-1
CASRGGDDYNEQSF
TGTGCCAGCAGAGGGGGAGACGACTACAATGAGCAGTCCTTC
>many|TRBD1|TRBJ1-1|TRBV12-3/TRBV12-4
CASSLYRQGLNTEAFF
TGTGCCAGCAGTCTTTACCGACAGGGTTTGAACACTGAAGCTTTCTTT
>many|TRBD1|TRBJ2-5|TRBV19
CASSIYGTGLEETQYF
TGTGCCAGTAGTATTTATGGGACAGGGCTCGAAGAGACCCAGTACTTC
>many|NA|TRBJ2-7|TRBV6-2/TRBV6-3
CATSDSFEQYF
TGTGCCACTTCGGACAGTTTCGAGCAGTACTTC